This TCR beta chain originates from a study of T-cell reconstitution after alpha-beta-depleted transplantation in children. The germline V gene has CDR1 MGHRA and CDR2 YSYEKL. This CDR3 spans 16 amino acids. V shed 4 bases, J shed 8 bases, and the junction held 12 bases outside the gene matches. The library targeted TCRbeta and was prepared with unique molecular identifiers. TCRdb fed the PCR reads into MiXCR, producing one record per CDR3 protein. This table has about 490,000 distinct CDR3 sequences, about 11% appearing once. This rearrangement joins TRBV4-1 to TRBJ2-3, with 10 bases matching TRBD2. The receptor was isolated from a child aged 2-9 years with inherited bone marrow failure, due to receive a stem cell transplant. This material consisted of PBMCs, taken before TCRalphabeta/CD19-depleted stem cell transplant. The CDR3 region is CASSPGGTSVWGTQYF. The CDR3 coding sequence is TGCGCCAGCAGCCCCGGCGGGACTAGCGTTTGGGGTACGCAGTATTTT.